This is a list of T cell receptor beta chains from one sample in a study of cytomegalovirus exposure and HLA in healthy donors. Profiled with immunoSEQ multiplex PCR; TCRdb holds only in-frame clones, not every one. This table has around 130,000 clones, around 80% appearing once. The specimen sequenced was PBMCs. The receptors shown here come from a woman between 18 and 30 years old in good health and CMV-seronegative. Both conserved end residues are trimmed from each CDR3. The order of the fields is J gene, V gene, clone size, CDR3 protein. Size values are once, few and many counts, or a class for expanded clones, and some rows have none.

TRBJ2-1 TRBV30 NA ACRTFTGNEQF
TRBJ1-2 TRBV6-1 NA ASETDSNYGYT
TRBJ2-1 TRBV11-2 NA ASHRDRENNEQF
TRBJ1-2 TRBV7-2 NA ASSSGGYDGYT
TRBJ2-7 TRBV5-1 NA ASSLSGLAEREQY
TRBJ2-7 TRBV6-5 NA ASGPSRGYEQY
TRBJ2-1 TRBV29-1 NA SSGSNEQF
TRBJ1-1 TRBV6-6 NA ASSFDRDLNTEAF
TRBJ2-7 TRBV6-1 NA ASSEVGRGEQY
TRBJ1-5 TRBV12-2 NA ATFDRGLGQPQH
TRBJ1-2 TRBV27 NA ASSSHSTLDGYT
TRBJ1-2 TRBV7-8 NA ASSFEHYGYT
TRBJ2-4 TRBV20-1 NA SVPRMNIQY
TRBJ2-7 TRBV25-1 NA ASSSPYEQY
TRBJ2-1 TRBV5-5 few ASSFDRSSYNEQF
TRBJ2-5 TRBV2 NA ASSEPRDSSSEETQY
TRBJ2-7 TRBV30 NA AWRDRDIYEQY
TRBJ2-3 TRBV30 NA AWSGGAVTDTQY
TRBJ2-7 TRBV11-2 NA ASSSARTSSEQY
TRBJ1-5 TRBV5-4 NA ASSNRGSNQPQH
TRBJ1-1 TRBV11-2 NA ASSLQNRVNTEAF
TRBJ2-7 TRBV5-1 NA ASSSSGQYEQY
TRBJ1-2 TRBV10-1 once ASSEGLYGYT
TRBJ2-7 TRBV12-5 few ASGPGQGSNEQY
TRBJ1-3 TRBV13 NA ASSLGEAGGTIY